This TCR beta chain was recorded in a study of shared clonotypes between healthy human individuals. Donors comprised only Caucasian adults living in Nashville, Tennessee. The V gene lost 3 bases and the J gene lost 1 base, with 10 bases spanning the gap. CDR1 and CDR2 (germline): LGHNA, YNFKEQ. The CDR3 has 15 residues. Unsorted PBMC DNA sequencing spanned ten immunoSEQ deep assay plates. The repertoire was sequenced with immunoSEQ multiplex PCR; TCRdb's copy has only in-frame clones and lacks some. Here the sample spans about 480,000 clones, 79% being singletons. The sample was PBMCs. The rearrangement uses TRBV4-2 and TRBJ1-3; D gene uncertain. This clonotype was sampled from a woman in her thirties or forties in good health. Some clones in this sample may be carry-over from other donors' samples. The chain's CDR3 is CASSQTFASGNTIYF. As DNA, the CDR3 is TGTGCCAGCAGCCAGACATTTGCTTCTGGAAACACCATATATTTT.